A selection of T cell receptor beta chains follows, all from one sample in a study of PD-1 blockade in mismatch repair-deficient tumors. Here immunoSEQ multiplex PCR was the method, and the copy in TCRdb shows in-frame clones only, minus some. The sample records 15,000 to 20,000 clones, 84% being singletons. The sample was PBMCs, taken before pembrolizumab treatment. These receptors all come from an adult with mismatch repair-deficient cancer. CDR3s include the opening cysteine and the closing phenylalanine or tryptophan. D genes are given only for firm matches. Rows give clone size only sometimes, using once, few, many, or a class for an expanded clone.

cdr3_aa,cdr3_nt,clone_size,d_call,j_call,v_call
CASSQDLNGGRASDTQYF,TGCGCCAGCAGCCAAGATCTAAACGGCGGGAGGGCCTCAGATACGCAGTATTTT,NA,TRBD2,TRBJ2-3,TRBV4-3
CASSLDRDRNEQYF,TGTGCCAGCAGCTTAGATCGGGATCGGAACGAGCAGTACTTC,once,NA,TRBJ2-7,TRBV11-3
CASSHPKSGRESADTQYF,TGCGCCAGCAGCCACCCGAAATCAGGGCGGGAGTCGGCAGATACGCAGTATTTT,NA,TRBD2,TRBJ2-3,TRBV4-3
CASSLGQGSYNEQFF,TGTGCCAGCAGCTTAGGGCAGGGCTCCTACAATGAGCAGTTCTTC,NA,NA,TRBJ2-1,TRBV11-2
CASSYWTDTQYF,TGTGCCAGCAGTTATTGGACAGATACGCAGTATTTT,NA,NA,TRBJ2-3,TRBV6-5
CASSPGTGSTDTQYF,TGCGCCAGCAGTCCCGGGACAGGGAGCACAGATACGCAGTATTTT,NA,TRBD1,TRBJ2-3,TRBV4-3
CASSRQGVRTDTQYF,TGCGCCAGCAGCCGTCAGGGCGTTAGGACAGATACGCAGTATTTT,NA,NA,TRBJ2-3,TRBV4-1
CASTQTGSNQPQHF,TGTGCCAGCACCCAGACAGGAAGCAATCAGCCCCAGCATTTT,NA,NA,TRBJ1-5,TRBV27
CASSLTATSGRVGNEQFF,TGCGCCAGCAGCTTGACGGCAACTAGCGGGAGGGTTGGCAATGAGCAGTTCTTC,NA,TRBD2,TRBJ2-1,TRBV5-1
CASSTGTGGYEQYF,TGTGCCAGCAGTACCGGGACTGGGGGCTACGAGCAGTACTTC,NA,NA,TRBJ2-7,TRBV6-5
CASGGQGIDEQFF,TGTGCCAGCGGGGGACAGGGGATCGATGAGCAGTTCTTC,NA,TRBD1,TRBJ2-1,TRBV25-1
CASSVTLASPNEQFF,TGCGCCAGCAGTGTGACACTAGCGAGCCCGAATGAGCAGTTCTTC,NA,TRBD2,TRBJ2-1,TRBV10-2
CASKRQASSYNEQFF,TGTGCCAGCAAGCGACAGGCAAGCTCCTACAATGAGCAGTTCTTC,NA,NA,TRBJ2-1,TRBV7-6
CASSQVRQDRYGYTF,TGCGCCAGCAGCCAAGTTCGTCAGGATAGGTATGGCTACACCTTC,once,NA,TRBJ1-2,TRBV4-1
CASSHGTDYEQYF,TGTGCCAGCAGCCACGGGACGGACTACGAGCAGTACTTC,NA,NA,TRBJ2-7,TRBV11-3
CASTWTSDPKETQYF,TGTGCCAGTACTTGGACTAGCGACCCAAAAGAGACCCAGTACTTC,NA,TRBD2,TRBJ2-5,TRBV19
CASSVGSVSGNTIYF,TGTGCCAGCAGCGTAGGATCGGTCTCTGGAAACACCATATATTTT,NA,NA,TRBJ1-3,TRBV9
CASSQGLAGEVAAKNIQYF,TGTGCCAGCAGCCAAGGACTAGCGGGGGAAGTAGCGGCCAAAAACATTCAGTACTTC,NA,TRBD2,TRBJ2-4,TRBV7-8
CASSLMGMGQGAGEQFF,TGTGCCAGCAGCTTAATGGGAATGGGACAGGGGGCGGGTGAGCAGTTCTTC,NA,TRBD1,TRBJ2-1,TRBV7-2
CASSEGTGAHETQYF,TGTGCCAGCAGTGAGGGGACAGGGGCTCATGAGACCCAGTACTTC,few,TRBD1,TRBJ2-5,TRBV27
CASGPGAKWSGQETQYF,TGTGCCAGCGGTCCAGGCGCTAAATGGAGTGGTCAAGAGACCCAGTACTTC,NA,NA,TRBJ2-5,TRBV2
CASSPPVGLAGFSYNEQFF,TGTGCCAGCTCACCACCGGTCGGACTAGCGGGGTTCTCCTACAATGAGCAGTTCTTC,NA,TRBD2,TRBJ2-1,TRBV18
CASSPILRGELSSYNEQFF,TGTGCCAGTAGTCCTATCCTTCGAGGGGAGTTAAGCTCCTACAATGAGCAGTTCTTC,NA,NA,TRBJ2-1,TRBV19